This T cell receptor (beta chain) emerged from a study of shared clonotypes between healthy human individuals. Germline values: CDR1 WSHSY, CDR2 SAAADI. V was pared by 3 bases and J by 4 bases, with 10 bases of the junction left unmatched. The CDR3 runs 17 residues. Method: immunoSEQ multiplex PCR; TCRdb's copy keeps in-frame clones and lacks some. The sample shows millions of clones, more than 90% of them seen only once. Sequencing was carried out using naive CD4+ T cells sorted from blood. Subset denoted: CD45RA+ positively selected. This chain uses TRBV10-2 with TRBJ2-1; TRBD2 aligns across 9 bases. The sequence was collected from a man in his late teens or twenties in good health. The CDR3, as DNA: TGCGCCAGCAGTGATTGGGCGGGGGGGCGTCAATACAATGAGCAGTTCTTC. Its protein is CASSDWAGGRQYNEQFF.